Described below is a single T cell receptor beta chain sequence and its context. Its antigen is undetermined. Separation from the roughly 700-subject first cohort characterized the roughly 120-subject validation cohort, to which the donors belonged. This specimen comes from a study of cytomegalovirus exposure and HLA in healthy donors. The CDR3 totals 14 residues. TCRdb's copy holds only in-frame clones and misses some; the assay was immunoSEQ multiplex PCR. The sample shows hundreds of thousands of clones, roughly nine tenths of them seen only once. Whole-study findings and limits: Within the 100 to 150 validation repertoires, first-cohort TCR clusters tended to co-occur, according to a later analysis. Cytomegalovirus-associated status was assigned to 164 TCR beta chains. Reportedly, cytomegalovirus status was diagnosed with high sensitivity and specificity.

Sample: PBMCs. The V call is TRBV12-2, the J call TRBJ2-7; the tabulated D call, TRBD1, remains unverified against the DNA. TRBV12-2 has pseudogene status. The receptor's source is a man between 18 and 29 years old in good health and CMV-seropositive. Here the CDR3 reads CASRPAASRYEQYF. The CDR3 region has the DNA TGTGCAAGTCGCCCCGCCGCCAGTCGCTACGAGCAGTACTTC.